This T cell receptor beta chain derives from a study of Tregs in tolerant kidney transplant recipients. The protocol was immunoSEQ multiplex PCR, while the TCRdb copy is restricted to in-frame clones and leaves out a portion. The sample has roughly 80,000 clones, roughly 90% seen once; the top ten hold more than 1.5%. Mixed chimerism was transient after nonmyeloablative marrow transplants from related graft donors. A remark on this clone: Its antigen is unknown.

Points from the study as a whole: Few patients were studied, so findings need validation in larger groups. Changing PCR primers prevented nucleotide comparison between some patients' samples.

This CDR3 has 14 residues. After removal of 3 bases from V and 6 bases from J, the junction contained 7 bases not matched to a gene. CDR1 is LGHNA, CDR2 YSLEER, per germline. The chain carries TRBV4-3 and TRBJ2-7; TRBD1 matches 8 bases. The receptor was derived from a human patient who received a combined kidney and bone marrow transplant. Some T cells may be the graft donor's. The sample consisted of CD4+ T cells from blood (PBMCs), taken 24 months after the transplant. The CDR3 DNA sequence: TGCGCCAGCAGCCAGGACAGGGTCAGAGGCGAGCAGTACTTC. Its protein is CASSQDRVRGEQYF.